This TCR beta chain originates from a study of blood T cell repertoires in COVID-19. Study as a whole: Before being deemed recovered, Cohort 3 donors had two negative PCRs, clearance, or symptom resolution. Sources were T cells, B-cell-depleted T cells, or PBMCs; the material itself was cDNA or gDNA.

Germline CDR1 and CDR2: DFQATT and SNEGSKA (reference sequence). This CDR3 comprises 16 residues. V dropped 3 bases and J dropped 0; count of bases not matched to a gene: 8. This study enrolled people aged roughly 18 to 89 from around 25 US geographic areas. Here immunoSEQ multiplex PCR was the method, and the copy in TCRdb shows in-frame clones only, minus some. This sample has about 210,000 clones, with around 90% found just once. Material: PBMCs or T cells enriched from blood (not recorded which). The rearrangement links TRBV20-1 to TRBJ2-4, with 7 bases aligning to TRBD2. The TCR sequence derives from a young man in a cohort exposed to, infected with or recovered from COVID-19 (not recorded which). The CDR3 DNA follows: TGCAGTGCTAGTAGCCTAGCGGAGCTAGCCAAAAACATTCAGTACTTC. It specifies CSASSLAELAKNIQYF.